This TCR beta chain is from a study of T cell changes during pregnancy in multiple sclerosis. Sequencing was performed with immunoSEQ multiplex PCR; in TCRdb, only in-frame clones are kept and a portion is missing. Of around 79,000 clones in the sample, 75% to 95% are singletons; the top ten hold approximately 0.43%. This specimen consisted of CD4+ T cells from peripheral blood mononuclear cells, obtained in the second trimester of pregnancy. The source is a female donor with multiple sclerosis, enrolled in a pregnancy study.

The CDR3 coding sequence is TGTGCCAGCAGCTTGTTTGGGGGGGCCGGCACCGGGGAGCTGTTTTTT. Its protein product is CASSLFGGAGTGELFF. J is TRBJ2-2 and V is TRBV5-5; possibly TRBD2 for D (7 bases). Trimming left V 1 base short and J 4 bases short, with 14 bases between. Germline lookup yields CDR1 SGHKS and CDR2 YYEKEE (reference sequence). This CDR3 contains 16 residues.